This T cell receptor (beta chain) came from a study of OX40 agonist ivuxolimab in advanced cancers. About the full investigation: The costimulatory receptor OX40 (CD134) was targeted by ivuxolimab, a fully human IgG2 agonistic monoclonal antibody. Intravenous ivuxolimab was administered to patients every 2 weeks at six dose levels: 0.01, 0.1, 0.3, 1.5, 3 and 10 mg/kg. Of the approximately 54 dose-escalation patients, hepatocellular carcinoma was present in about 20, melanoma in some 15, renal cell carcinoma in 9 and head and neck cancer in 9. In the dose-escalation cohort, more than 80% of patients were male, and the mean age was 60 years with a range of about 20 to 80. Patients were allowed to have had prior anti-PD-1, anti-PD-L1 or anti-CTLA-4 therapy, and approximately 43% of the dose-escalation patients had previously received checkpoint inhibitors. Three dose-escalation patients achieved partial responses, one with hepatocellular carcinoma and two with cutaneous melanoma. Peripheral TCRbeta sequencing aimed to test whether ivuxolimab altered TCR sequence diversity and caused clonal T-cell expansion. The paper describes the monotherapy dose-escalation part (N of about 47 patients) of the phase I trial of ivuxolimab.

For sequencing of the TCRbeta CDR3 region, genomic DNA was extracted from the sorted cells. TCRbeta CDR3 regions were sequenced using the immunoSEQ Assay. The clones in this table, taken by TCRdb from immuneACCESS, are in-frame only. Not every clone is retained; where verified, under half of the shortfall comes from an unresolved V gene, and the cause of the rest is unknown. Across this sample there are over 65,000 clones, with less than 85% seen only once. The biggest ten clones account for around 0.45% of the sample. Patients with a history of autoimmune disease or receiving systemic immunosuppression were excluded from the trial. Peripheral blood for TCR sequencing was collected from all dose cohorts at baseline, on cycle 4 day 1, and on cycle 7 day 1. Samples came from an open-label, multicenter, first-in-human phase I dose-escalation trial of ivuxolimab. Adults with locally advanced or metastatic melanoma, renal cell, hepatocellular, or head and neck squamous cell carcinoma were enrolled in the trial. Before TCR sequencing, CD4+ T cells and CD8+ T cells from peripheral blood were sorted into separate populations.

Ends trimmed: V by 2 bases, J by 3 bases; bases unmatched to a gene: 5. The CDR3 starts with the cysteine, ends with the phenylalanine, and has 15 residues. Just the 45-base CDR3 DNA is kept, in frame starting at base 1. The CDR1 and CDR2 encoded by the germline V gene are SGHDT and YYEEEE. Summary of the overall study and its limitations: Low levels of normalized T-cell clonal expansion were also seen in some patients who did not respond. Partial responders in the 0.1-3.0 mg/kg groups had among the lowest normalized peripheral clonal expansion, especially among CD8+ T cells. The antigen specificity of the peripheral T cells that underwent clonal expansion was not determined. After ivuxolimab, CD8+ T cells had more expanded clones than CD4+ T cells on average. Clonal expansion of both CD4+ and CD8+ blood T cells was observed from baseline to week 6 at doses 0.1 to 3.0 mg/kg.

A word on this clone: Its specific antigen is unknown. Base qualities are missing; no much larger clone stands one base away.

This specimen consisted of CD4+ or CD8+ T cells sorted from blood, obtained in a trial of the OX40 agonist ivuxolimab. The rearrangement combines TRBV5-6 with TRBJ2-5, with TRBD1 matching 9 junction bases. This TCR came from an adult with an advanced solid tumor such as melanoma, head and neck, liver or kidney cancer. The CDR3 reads CASSFMWTGEETQYF. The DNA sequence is TGTGCCAGCAGCTTTATGTGGACAGGGGAAGAGACCCAGTACTTC.